These T cell receptor beta chains were read from a single sample in a study of cytomegalovirus exposure and HLA in healthy donors. Libraries were prepared by immunoSEQ multiplex PCR; TCRdb keeps only in-frame clonotypes and omits some of them. The table records about 150,000 clones, more than 80% of them present only once. Material for sequencing was PBMCs. The receptor set was obtained from a woman in her 40s in good health and CMV-seropositive. Each CDR3 is given with its conserved first and last residue. Fields, in order: clone size, D gene, V gene, J gene, CDR3 DNA, CDR3 protein. A D gene is named only where the DNA matches it firmly. Clone size, where shown, is once, few, many, or a class for clones that have expanded.

NA	NA	TRBV6-1	TRBJ1-1	TGTGCCAGCAGTGAACTGGGGGCGGTGGCCCGAGTAGGGCAGGGCAGAGCTGAAGCTTTCTTT	CASSELGAVARVGQGRAEAFF
NA	TRBD1	TRBV7-8	TRBJ2-4	TGTGCCAGCAGCCACCGACAGGGAAAAGCCAAAAACATTCAGTACTTC	CASSHRQGKAKNIQYF
NA	TRBD1	TRBV6-1	TRBJ2-7	TGTGCCAGCAGGGCCGGGACAGGCCCTTCCTACGAGCAGTACTTC	CASRAGTGPSYEQYF
NA	NA	TRBV10-2	TRBJ1-3	TGCGCCAGCAGTGCTGGGGGGACTGGAAACACCATATATTTT	CASSAGGTGNTIYF
NA	TRBD1	TRBV28	TRBJ2-1	TGTGCCAGCAGTTTACTGCTGGGACAGAGCTCCTACAATGAGCAGTTCTTC	CASSLLLGQSSYNEQFF
NA	TRBD2	TRBV19	TRBJ2-1	TGTGCCAGTAGTGTAGGTGGCGGGAGGGCTAACGAGCAGTTCTTC	CASSVGGGRANEQFF
NA	TRBD1	TRBV5-6	TRBJ1-1	TGTGCCAGCAACCTACATAGGGGACAGGGGTCGACTGAAGCTTTCTTT	CASNLHRGQGSTEAFF
NA	TRBD2	TRBV11-2	TRBJ2-2	TGTGCCAGCAGCTTAGACCTAGCGGGGGGGCCGGCCGGGGAGCTGTTTTTT	CASSLDLAGGPAGELFF
NA	TRBD2	TRBV18	TRBJ2-7	TGTGCCAGCTCAACAAAGAGCGGGGCCGTGGTGAACGAGCAGTACTTC	CASSTKSGAVVNEQYF
NA	TRBD2	TRBV5-6	TRBJ2-7	TGTGCCAGCAGTCCCGGGACTAGCGGGACCAGGAGCTCCTACGAGCAGTACTTC	CASSPGTSGTRSSYEQYF
NA	TRBD2	TRBV2	TRBJ2-7	TGTGCCAGCAGTGAAGTATCGGCGGGACTAGCTTACGAGCAGTACTTC	CASSEVSAGLAYEQYF
NA	NA	TRBV10-3	TRBJ2-6	TGTGCCATCAGTGAGTCCGGGGGTTTGCAGGGTACCGGGGCCAACGTCCTGACTTTC	CAISESGGLQGTGANVLTF
once	NA	TRBV10-3	TRBJ1-6	TGTGCCATCAGTGATGACAGTAATAATTCACCCCTCCACTTT	CAISDDSNNSPLHF
NA	TRBD1	TRBV7-3	TRBJ2-1	TGTGCCAGCAGCTCCGACAGGGGATCCCGCAATGAGCAGTTCTTC	CASSSDRGSRNEQFF
NA	NA	TRBV7-9	TRBJ2-1	TGTGCCAGCAGCTCTATAGCTTACAATGAGCAGTTCTTC	CASSSIAYNEQFF
NA	NA	TRBV7-8	TRBJ1-4	TGTGCCAGCAGCTTAGTAACTGCAACTAATGAAAAACTGTTTTTT	CASSLVTATNEKLFF
NA	NA	TRBV28	TRBJ1-3	TGTGCCAGCAGAATTGGACATCACGGAAACACCATATATTTT	CASRIGHHGNTIYF
NA	NA	TRBV7-3	TRBJ2-1	TGTGCCAGCAGCGCCTACAGTGGTTACAATGAGCAGTTCTTC	CASSAYSGYNEQFF
NA	NA	TRBV28	TRBJ2-4	TGTGCCAGCGGCGGGGCCCGAGGGGACATTCAGTACTTC	CASGGARGDIQYF
NA	NA	TRBV7-2	TRBJ2-7	TGTGCCAGCAGCTTATACCCCCGAGCCTACGAGCAGTACTTC	CASSLYPRAYEQYF
NA	TRBD2	TRBV10-1	TRBJ2-1	TGCGCCAGCAGTGAGTCTGGGGGGGATGAGCAGTTCTTC	CASSESGGDEQFF
NA	NA	TRBV7-9	TRBJ2-5	TGTGCCAGCAGCTATATGGGGAAGGGGAGGGAGACCCAGTACTTC	CASSYMGKGRETQYF
NA	NA	TRBV30	TRBJ1-5	TGTGCCTGGAGTGTACGGCAGGGTACTCAGCCCCAGCATTTT	CAWSVRQGTQPQHF
NA	NA	TRBV18	TRBJ1-1	TGTGCCAGCTCACCGAGAGGGCCTGAAGCTTTCTTT	CASSPRGPEAFF
NA	TRBD1	TRBV5-1	TRBJ2-2	TGCGCCAGCAGTCCCGGACAGGGAGGAGACACCGGGGAGCTGTTTTTT	CASSPGQGGDTGELFF
once	TRBD2	TRBV7-2	TRBJ2-1	TGTGCCAGCAGCTTAGCGCGGGACTACCCCTACAATGAGCAGTTCTTC	CASSLARDYPYNEQFF
NA	NA	TRBV29-1	TRBJ2-1	TGCAGCGTTGAACTAGGGCGACTGGGTAGCGATGAGCAGTTCTTC	CSVELGRLGSDEQFF
once	NA	TRBV19	TRBJ2-5	TGTGCCAGTAGTAGTCAGGGGGGCGAGACCCAGTACTTC	CASSSQGGETQYF
NA	TRBD1	TRBV10-1	TRBJ2-7	TGCGCCAGCAGCGCCGACAGGGCAAGCTCCTACGAGCAGTACTTC	CASSADRASSYEQYF
NA	NA	TRBV18	TRBJ2-3	TGTGCCAGCGGCAGGGGGGGCACAGATACGCAGTATTTT	CASGRGGTDTQYF
NA	NA	TRBV6-6	TRBJ1-1	TGTGCCAGCAGTTACAAGGACAGCATGAACACTGAAGCTTTCTTT	CASSYKDSMNTEAFF
once	NA	TRBV28	TRBJ1-2	TGTGCCAGCAGCCCTACCCGACAGATTCTTATTAACGATGGCTACACCTTC	CASSPTRQILINDGYTF
NA	NA	TRBV18	TRBJ2-7	TGTGCCAGCTCACCAAGGTTTCAGGCCTACGAGCAGTACTTC	CASSPRFQAYEQYF
NA	NA	TRBV7-9	TRBJ2-7	TGTTCCAGCAGCTTAGAGCGGCACGAGCAGTACTTC	CSSSLERHEQYF
NA	NA	TRBV7-9	TRBJ2-7	TGTGCCAGCAGCTTAGACGGCGGAGCCTACGAGCAGTACTTC	CASSLDGGAYEQYF
few	TRBD1	TRBV7-9	TRBJ1-1	TGTGCCAGCAGGGAGCCAGGGGGCCGGGGAAACACTGAAGCTTTCTTT	CASREPGGRGNTEAFF
NA	NA	TRBV9	TRBJ2-3	TGTGCCAGCAGCCTAGATCCAGGGGCTCGCACAGATACGCAGTATTTT	CASSLDPGARTDTQYF
NA	NA	TRBV7-3	TRBJ2-7	TGTGCCAGCAGCCTGACCGAAAGGACAGTTCTAGCCTACGAGCAGTACTTC	CASSLTERTVLAYEQYF
NA	TRBD1	TRBV5-6	TRBJ1-2	TGTGCCAGCGGAAAGGACAGGGTAGGCTACACCTTC	CASGKDRVGYTF
once	NA	TRBV18	TRBJ1-6	TGTGCCAGCTCACGCTCAACAGTCCAGAATTCACCCCTCCACTTT	CASSRSTVQNSPLHF
NA	NA	TRBV30	TRBJ1-2	TGTGCCTGGAGTGAGCGCAGGGGAAATGGCTACACCTTC	CAWSERRGNGYTF